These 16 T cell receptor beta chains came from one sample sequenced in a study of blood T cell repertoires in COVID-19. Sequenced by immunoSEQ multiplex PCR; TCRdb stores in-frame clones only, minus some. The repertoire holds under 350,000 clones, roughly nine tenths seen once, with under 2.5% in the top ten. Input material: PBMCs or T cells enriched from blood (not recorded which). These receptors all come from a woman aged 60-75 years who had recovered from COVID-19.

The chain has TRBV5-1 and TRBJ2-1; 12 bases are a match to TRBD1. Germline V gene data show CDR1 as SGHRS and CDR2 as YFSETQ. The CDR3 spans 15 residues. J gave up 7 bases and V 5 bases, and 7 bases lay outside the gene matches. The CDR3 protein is CASSWGQGALNEQFF. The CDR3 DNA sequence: TGCGCCAGCAGTTGGGGACAGGGGGCTTTGAATGAGCAGTTCTTC.

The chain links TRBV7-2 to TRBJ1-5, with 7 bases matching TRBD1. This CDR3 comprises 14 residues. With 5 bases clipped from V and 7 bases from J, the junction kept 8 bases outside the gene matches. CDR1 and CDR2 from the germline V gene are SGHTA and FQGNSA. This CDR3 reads CASSQDREGQPQHF. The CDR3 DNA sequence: TGTGCCAGCAGCCAAGACAGGGAAGGCCAGCCCCAGCATTTT.

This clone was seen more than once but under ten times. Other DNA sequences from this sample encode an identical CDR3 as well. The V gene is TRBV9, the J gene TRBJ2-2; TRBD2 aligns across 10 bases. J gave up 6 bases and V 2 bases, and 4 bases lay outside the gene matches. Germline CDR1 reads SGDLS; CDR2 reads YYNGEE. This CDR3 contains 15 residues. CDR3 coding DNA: TGTGCCAGCAGCGTGCTAGCGGGAGCCTCCGGGGAGCTGTTTTTT. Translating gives CASSVLAGASGELFF.

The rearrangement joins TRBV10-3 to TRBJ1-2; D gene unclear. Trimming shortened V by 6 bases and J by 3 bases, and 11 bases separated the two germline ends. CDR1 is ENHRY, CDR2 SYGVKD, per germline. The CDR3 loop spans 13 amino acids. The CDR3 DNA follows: TGTGCCATCAGAGATTTAGAGGACTATGGCTACACCTTC. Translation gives CAIRDLEDYGYTF.

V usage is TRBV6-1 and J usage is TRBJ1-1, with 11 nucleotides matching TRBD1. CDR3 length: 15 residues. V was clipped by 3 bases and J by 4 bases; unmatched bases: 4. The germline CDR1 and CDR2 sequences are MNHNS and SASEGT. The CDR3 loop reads CASSDGTGGATEAFF. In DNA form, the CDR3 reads TGTGCCAGCAGTGATGGGACAGGGGGGGCCACTGAAGCTTTCTTT.

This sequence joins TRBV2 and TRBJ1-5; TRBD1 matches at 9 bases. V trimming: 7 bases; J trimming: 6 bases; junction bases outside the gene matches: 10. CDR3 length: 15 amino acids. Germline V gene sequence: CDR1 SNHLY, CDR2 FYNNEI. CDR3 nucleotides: TGTGCCAGCACCCAGCTGGACAGGGGCGCTCAGCCCCAGCATTTT. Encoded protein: CASTQLDRGAQPQHF.

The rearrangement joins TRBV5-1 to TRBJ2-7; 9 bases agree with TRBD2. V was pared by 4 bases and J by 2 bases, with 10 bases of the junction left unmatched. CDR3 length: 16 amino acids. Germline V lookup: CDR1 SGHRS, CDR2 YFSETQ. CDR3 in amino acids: CASSPTLAGATYEQYF. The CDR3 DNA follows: TGCGCCAGCAGCCCTACCTTAGCGGGGGCCACCTACGAGCAGTACTTC.

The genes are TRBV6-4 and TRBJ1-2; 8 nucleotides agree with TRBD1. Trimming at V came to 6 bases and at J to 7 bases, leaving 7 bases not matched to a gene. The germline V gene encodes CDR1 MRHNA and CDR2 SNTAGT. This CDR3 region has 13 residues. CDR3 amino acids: CASRRTGQGGYTF. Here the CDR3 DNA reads TGTGCCAGCAGAAGGACAGGGCAGGGTGGCTACACCTTC.

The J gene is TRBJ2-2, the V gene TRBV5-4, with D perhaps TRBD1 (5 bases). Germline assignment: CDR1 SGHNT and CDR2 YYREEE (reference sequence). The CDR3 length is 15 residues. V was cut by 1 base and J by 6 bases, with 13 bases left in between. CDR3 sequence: CASSLYSSGSGELFF. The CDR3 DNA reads TGTGCCAGCAGCTTGTATTCCTCAGGGTCCGGGGAGCTGTTTTTT.

CDR3 nucleotide sequence: TGTGCCAGCAGTTTAAAGGCGGGACGATATAATTCACCCCTCCACTTT. Translated, it gives CASSLKAGRYNSPLHF. The rearrangement joins TRBV27 to TRBJ1-6; weak D call: TRBD1 (5 bases). Trimming pared 2 bases from V and 4 bases from J, leaving 12 bases between. The CDR3 is 16 residues long. Germline CDR1 is MNHEY and CDR2 is SMNVEV (reference sequence).

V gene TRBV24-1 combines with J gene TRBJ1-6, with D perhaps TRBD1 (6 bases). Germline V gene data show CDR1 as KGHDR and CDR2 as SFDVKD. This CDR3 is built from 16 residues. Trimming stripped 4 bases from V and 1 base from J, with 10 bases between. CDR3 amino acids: CATSDPQGSYNSPLHF. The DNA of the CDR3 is TGTGCCACCAGTGACCCCCAGGGGTCCTATAATTCACCCCTCCACTTT.

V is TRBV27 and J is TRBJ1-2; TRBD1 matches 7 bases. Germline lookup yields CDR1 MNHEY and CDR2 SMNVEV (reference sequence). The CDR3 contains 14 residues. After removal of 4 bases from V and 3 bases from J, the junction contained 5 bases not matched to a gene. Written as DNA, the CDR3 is TGTGCCAGCAGTTCGACAGGGAGTGACTATGGCTACACCTTC. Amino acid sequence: CASSSTGSDYGYTF.

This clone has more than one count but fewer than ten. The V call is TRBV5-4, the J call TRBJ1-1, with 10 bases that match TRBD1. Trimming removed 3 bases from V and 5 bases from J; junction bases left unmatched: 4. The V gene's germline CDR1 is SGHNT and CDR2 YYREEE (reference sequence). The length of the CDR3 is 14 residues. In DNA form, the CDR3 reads TGTGCCAGCAGCTCGGGACAGGGGAATACTGAAGCTTTCTTT. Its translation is CASSSGQGNTEAFF. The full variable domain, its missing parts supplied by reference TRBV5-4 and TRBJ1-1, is ETGVTQSPTHLIKTRGQQVTLRCSSQSGHNTVSWYQQALGQGPQFIFQYYREEENGRGNFPPRFSGLQFPNYSSELNVNALELDDSALYLCASSSGQGNTEAFFGQGTRLTVV.

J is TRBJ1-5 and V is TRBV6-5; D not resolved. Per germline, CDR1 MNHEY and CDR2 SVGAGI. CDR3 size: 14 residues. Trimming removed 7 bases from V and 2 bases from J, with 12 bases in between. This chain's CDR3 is CASTSTQGNQPQHF. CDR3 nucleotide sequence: TGTGCCAGCACCTCCACTCAGGGCAATCAGCCCCAGCATTTT.

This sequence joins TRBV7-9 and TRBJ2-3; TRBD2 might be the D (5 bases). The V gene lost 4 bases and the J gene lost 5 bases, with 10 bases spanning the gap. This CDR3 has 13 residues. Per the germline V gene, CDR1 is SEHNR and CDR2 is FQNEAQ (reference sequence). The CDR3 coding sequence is TGTGCCAGCAGCTCGGGGAAAGGAGATACGCAGTATTTT. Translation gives CASSSGKGDTQYF.

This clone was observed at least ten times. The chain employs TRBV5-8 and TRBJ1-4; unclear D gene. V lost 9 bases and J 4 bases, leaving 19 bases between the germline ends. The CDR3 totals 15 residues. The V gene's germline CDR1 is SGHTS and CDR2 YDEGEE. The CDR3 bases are TGTGCCAAAGGACTGTGGTGCACCCTTAATGAAAAACTGTTTTTT. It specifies CAKGLWCTLNEKLFF.